What follows describes a single TCR beta chain. This entry belongs to a study of blood T cell repertoires in COVID-19. In the study overall: Spain, Italy and the United States supplied samples that represented acute and convalescent COVID-19. The analysed material was cDNA or gDNA that came from T cells, B-cell-depleted T cells, or PBMCs.

In the authors' methods: Amplification from reference gene primers served as the basis for estimated nucleated cell counts. TCRdb's copy holds only in-frame clones and misses some; the assay was immunoSEQ multiplex PCR. D and trimming were read from the DNA, whereas the V and J calls and clone size are those reported in that table. The repertoire holds over 150,000 clones, with more than 65% as singletons. This TCR was sampled from a man between 65 and 80 years old with active or convalescent COVID-19. The sample consisted of peripheral blood.

CDR3 region: CASSETVLNEKLFF. The CDR3 region has the DNA TGTGCCAGCAGCGAGACAGTACTGAATGAAAAACTGTTTTTT. The genes are TRBV9 and TRBJ1-4; possibly TRBD1 for D (5 bases). This CDR3 spans 14 amino acids. CDR1 is SGDLS and CDR2 is YYNGEE in the germline V gene. V was clipped by 3 bases and J by 5 bases, with 11 bases between them.